This T cell receptor beta chain was identified during a study of cytomegalovirus exposure and HLA in healthy donors. Losses at the gene ends were 2 bases for V and 2 bases for J; bases not matched to a gene: 3. The CDR3 has 15 amino acids. Germline V gives CDR1 MRHNA, CDR2 SNTAGT. Study outcomes and limitations: HLA allele associations emerged for 17,000 or so TCR beta sequences in a later analysis, at 0.05 false discovery rate. The productive fraction for most TCR beta V segments was about 90% or about 30% in an earlier analysis. The majority of TCR sequences were rare, yet some public TCRs appeared in many donors.

The PCR ran on 60 Vbeta and 13 Jbeta primers. Clones were read by immunoSEQ multiplex PCR, and TCRdb kept only the in-frame ones, dropping some. The sample has 80,000 to 100,000 clones, more than 50% seen once; the top ten hold 14% to 15%. To note about this clone: The antigen remains undetermined.

The chain couples TRBV6-4 to TRBJ1-2, with TRBD1 matching 9 bases. The sample taken for sequencing was PBMCs. This receptor was identified in a middle-aged woman in good health and CMV-seropositive. The CDR3 loop reads CASSDPGTGNYGYTF. Written as DNA, the CDR3 is TGTGCCAGCAGTGACCCCGGGACAGGGAACTATGGCTACACCTTC.